These T cell receptor beta chains were read from a single sample in a study of blood T cell repertoires in COVID-19. Libraries were prepared by immunoSEQ multiplex PCR; TCRdb keeps only in-frame clonotypes and omits some of them. The data show roughly 300,000 clones, 65% to 90% seen once. The sample was peripheral blood. Receptor source: a woman in her sixties or seventies with active or convalescent COVID-19. CDR3s include the opening cysteine and the closing phenylalanine or tryptophan. The D gene is left open where the match is weak. Size values are once, few and many counts, or a class for expanded clones, and some rows have none.

v_call: TRBV5-1; j_call: TRBJ2-5; clone_size: .; d_call: TRBD1; cdr3_nt: TGCGCCAGCAGCTTGGGACAGGGAGAGACCCAGTACTTC; cdr3_aa: CASSLGQGETQYF
v_call: TRBV18; j_call: TRBJ2-7; clone_size: .; d_call: .; cdr3_nt: TGTGCCAGCTCACCAGGGCAGGGGAACCACGAGCAGTACTTC; cdr3_aa: CASSPGQGNHEQYF
v_call: TRBV7-2; j_call: TRBJ2-3; clone_size: .; d_call: TRBD2; cdr3_nt: TGTGCCAGCAGCCCCCGACTAGCGGGGGGCTCCGATACGCAGTATTTT; cdr3_aa: CASSPRLAGGSDTQYF
v_call: TRBV5-6; j_call: TRBJ2-1; clone_size: .; d_call: .; cdr3_nt: TGTGCCAGCACAGCGTACAATGAGCAGTTCTTC; cdr3_aa: CASTAYNEQFF
v_call: TRBV14; j_call: TRBJ1-6; clone_size: .; d_call: .; cdr3_nt: TGTGCCAGCAGCCACAACAGGGCGCGATCACCCCTCCACTTT; cdr3_aa: CASSHNRARSPLHF
v_call: TRBV5-4; j_call: TRBJ1-6; clone_size: .; d_call: .; cdr3_nt: TGTGCCAGCAGCTTGGGTCAGGGCAATTCACCCCTCCACTTT; cdr3_aa: CASSLGQGNSPLHF
v_call: TRBV5-1; j_call: TRBJ1-2; clone_size: .; d_call: TRBD1; cdr3_nt: TGCGCCAGCAGCCTGGGACAGGGGGAGGGTGGCTACACCTTC; cdr3_aa: CASSLGQGEGGYTF
v_call: TRBV11-2; j_call: TRBJ1-2; clone_size: .; d_call: .; cdr3_nt: TGTGCCAGCAGCAGCTCACCTTGGACAGACTTGGGGTATGGCTACACCTTC; cdr3_aa: CASSSSPWTDLGYGYTF
v_call: TRBV10-2; j_call: TRBJ2-1; clone_size: .; d_call: TRBD2; cdr3_nt: TGCGCCAGCAGTGAGTCAGCAACTAGCGGACACAATGAGCAGTTCTTC; cdr3_aa: CASSESATSGHNEQFF
v_call: TRBV6-5; j_call: TRBJ2-2; clone_size: .; d_call: TRBD1; cdr3_nt: TGTGCCAGCCTTGACAGGGTAGGCACCGGGGAGCTGTTTTTT; cdr3_aa: CASLDRVGTGELFF
v_call: TRBV7-2; j_call: TRBJ1-1; clone_size: few; d_call: TRBD1; cdr3_nt: TGTGCCAGCAGCGTACCACAGGGGGCGCATGTCACTGAAGCTTTCTTT; cdr3_aa: CASSVPQGAHVTEAFF
v_call: TRBV28; j_call: TRBJ2-7; clone_size: once; d_call: TRBD1; cdr3_nt: TGTGCCAGCAGTTTTCCGGACAGGGTGGGACTCGAGCAGTACTTC; cdr3_aa: CASSFPDRVGLEQYF